This note documents a single TCR beta chain sequence. V lost 0 bases and J lost 0, with 9 bases in between. The CDR3 is made up of 16 amino acids. Germline CDR1 MNHEY, CDR2 SVGAGI. TCRdb itself ran the 5' RACE reads through MiXCR, one entry per CDR3 protein. The sample contains 250,000 or so distinct CDR3 sequences, roughly 25% of which appear only once. This sample was included in a study of CD8 T cells in ankylosing spondylitis. The chain combines TRBV6-5 with TRBJ2-4, with unresolved D. This sequence originates from a male donor with ankylosing spondylitis or in good health (not recorded which). The material sequenced was blood, either unsorted or a sorted T cell fraction (not recorded which). CDR3 bases: TGTGCCAGCAGTTACTCGGTCGCGGCAGCCAAAAACATTCAGTACTTC. Translated, it gives CASSYSVAAAKNIQYF.